This T cell receptor (beta chain) came from a study of blood T cell repertoires in COVID-19. Study-wide context: From the United States, Italy and Spain came samples of acute and convalescent COVID-19.

The assay was immunoSEQ multiplex PCR, and TCRdb's table has in-frame clones only and misses some. Of roughly 400,000 clones listed, about 88% were seen once; the top ten hold 1.4% to 1.5%. Shortly before study entry, within 2 weeks, exposed participants had met a COVID-19 case. The germline V gene has CDR1 MNHEY and CDR2 SMNVEV (reference sequence). The CDR3 covers 12 residues. V gave up 6 bases and J gave up 10 bases, with 10 bases separating them. The sequence came from a woman under 30 who had been exposed to COVID-19. The sequenced sample was PBMCs or T cells enriched from blood (not recorded which). The rearrangement joins TRBV27 to TRBJ1-6; D unresolved. The CDR3 loop is CASSLLPSPLHF. The CDR3 DNA reads TGTGCCAGCAGCCTACTCCCCTCACCCCTCCACTTT.